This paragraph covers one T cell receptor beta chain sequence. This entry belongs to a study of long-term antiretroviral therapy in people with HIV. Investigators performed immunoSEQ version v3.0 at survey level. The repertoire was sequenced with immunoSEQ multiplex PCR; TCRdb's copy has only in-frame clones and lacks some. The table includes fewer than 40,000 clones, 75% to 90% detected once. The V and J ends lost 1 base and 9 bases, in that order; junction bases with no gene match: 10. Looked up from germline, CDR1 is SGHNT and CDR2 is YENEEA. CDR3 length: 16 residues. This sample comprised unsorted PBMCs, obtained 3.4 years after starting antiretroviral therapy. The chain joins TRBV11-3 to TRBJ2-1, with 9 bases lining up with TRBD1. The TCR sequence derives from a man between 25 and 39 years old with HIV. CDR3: CASSLGGWDREGEQFF. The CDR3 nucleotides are TGTGCCAGCAGCTTAGGGGGCTGGGACAGGGAGGGTGAGCAGTTCTTC.